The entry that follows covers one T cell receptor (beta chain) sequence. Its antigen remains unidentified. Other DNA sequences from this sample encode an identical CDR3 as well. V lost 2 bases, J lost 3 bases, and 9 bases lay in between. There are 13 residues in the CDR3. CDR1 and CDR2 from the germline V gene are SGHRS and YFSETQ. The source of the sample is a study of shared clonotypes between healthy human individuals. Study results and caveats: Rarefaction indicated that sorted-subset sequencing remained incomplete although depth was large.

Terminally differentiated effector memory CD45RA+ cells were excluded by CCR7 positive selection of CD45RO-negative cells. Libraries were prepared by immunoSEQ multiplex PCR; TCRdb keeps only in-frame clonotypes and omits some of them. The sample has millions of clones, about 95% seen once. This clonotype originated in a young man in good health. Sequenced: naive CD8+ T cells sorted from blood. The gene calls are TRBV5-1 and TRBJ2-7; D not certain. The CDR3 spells CASSFGLGYEQYF. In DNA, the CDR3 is TGCGCCAGCAGCTTTGGGCTGGGCTACGAGCAGTACTTC. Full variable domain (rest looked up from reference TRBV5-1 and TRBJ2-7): KAGVTQTPRYLIKTRGQQVTLSCSPISGHRSVSWYQQTPGQGLQFLFEYFSETQRNKGNFPGRFSGRQFSNSRSEMNVSTLELGDSALYLCASSFGLGYEQYFGPGTRLTVT.